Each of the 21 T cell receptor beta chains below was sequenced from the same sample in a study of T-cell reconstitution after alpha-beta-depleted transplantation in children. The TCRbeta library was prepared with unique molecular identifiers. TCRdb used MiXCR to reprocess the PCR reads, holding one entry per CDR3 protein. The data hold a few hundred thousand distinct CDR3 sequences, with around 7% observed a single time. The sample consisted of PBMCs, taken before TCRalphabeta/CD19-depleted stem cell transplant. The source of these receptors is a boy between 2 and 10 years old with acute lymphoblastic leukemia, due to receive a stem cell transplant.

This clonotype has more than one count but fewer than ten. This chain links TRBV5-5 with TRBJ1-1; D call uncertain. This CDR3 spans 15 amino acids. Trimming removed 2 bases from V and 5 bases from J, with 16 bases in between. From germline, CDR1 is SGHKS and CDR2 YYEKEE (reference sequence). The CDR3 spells CASSFERVKRTEAFF. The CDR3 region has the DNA TGTGCCAGCAGCTTCGAAAGGGTGAAACGTACTGAAGCTTTCTTT.

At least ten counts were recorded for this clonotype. The CDR3 DNA sequence: TGTGCCAGCAGTTTTCAGCCTCACCTTAGCAATCAGCCCCAGCATTTT. Translation: CASSFQPHLSNQPQHF. The J gene is TRBJ1-5, the V gene TRBV28; D gene uncertain. Germline V gene data show CDR1 as MDHEN and CDR2 as SYDVKM. Trimming took off 3 bases at V and 0 bases at J, with 12 bases between the two ends. The CDR3 sequence is 16 residues long.

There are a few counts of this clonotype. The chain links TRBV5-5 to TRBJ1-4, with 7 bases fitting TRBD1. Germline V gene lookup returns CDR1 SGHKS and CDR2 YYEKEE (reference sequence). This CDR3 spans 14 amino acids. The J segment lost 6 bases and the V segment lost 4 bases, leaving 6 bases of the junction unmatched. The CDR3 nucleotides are TGTGCCAGCAGCCAAGACAGGGTCCATGAAAAACTGTTTTTT. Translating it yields CASSQDRVHEKLFF.

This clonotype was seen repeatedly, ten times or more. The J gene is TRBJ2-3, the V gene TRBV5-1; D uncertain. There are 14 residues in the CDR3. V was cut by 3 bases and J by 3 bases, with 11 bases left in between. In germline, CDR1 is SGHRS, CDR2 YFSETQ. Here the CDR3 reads CASSSPGQTDTQYF. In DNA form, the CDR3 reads TGCGCCAGCAGCTCACCTGGTCAGACAGATACGCAGTATTTT.

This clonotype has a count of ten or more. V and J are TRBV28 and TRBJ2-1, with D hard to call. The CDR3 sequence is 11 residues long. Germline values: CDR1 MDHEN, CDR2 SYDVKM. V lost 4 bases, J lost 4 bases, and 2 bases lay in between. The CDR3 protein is CASSYYNEQFF. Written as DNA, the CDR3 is TGTGCCAGCAGTTATTACAATGAGCAGTTCTTC.

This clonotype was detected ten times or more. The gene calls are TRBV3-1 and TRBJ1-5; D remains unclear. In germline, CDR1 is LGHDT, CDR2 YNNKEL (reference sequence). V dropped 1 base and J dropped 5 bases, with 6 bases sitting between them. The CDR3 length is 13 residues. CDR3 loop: CASSQVLDQPQHF. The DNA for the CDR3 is TGTGCCAGCAGCCAAGTGTTAGATCAGCCCCAGCATTTT.

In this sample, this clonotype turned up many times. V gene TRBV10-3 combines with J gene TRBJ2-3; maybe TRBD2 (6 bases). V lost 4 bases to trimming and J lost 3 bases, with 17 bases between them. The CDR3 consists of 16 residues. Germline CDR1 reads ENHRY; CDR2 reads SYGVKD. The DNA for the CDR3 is TGTGCCATCAGTGGCAACAGGAGGGGTAATACAGATACGCAGTATTTT. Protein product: CAISGNRRGNTDTQYF.

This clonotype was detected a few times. The CDR3, as DNA: TGTGCCAGCAGCTTAGGGACTAGCGGGAGGCAAGAGACCCAGTACTTC. Its translation: CASSLGTSGRQETQYF. This chain uses TRBV7-8 with TRBJ2-5, with 14 positions matching TRBD2. Germline loops: CDR1 SGHVS, CDR2 FQNEAQ. This CDR3 contains 16 residues. Trimming at V came to 1 base and at J to 2 bases, leaving 0 bases not matched to a gene.

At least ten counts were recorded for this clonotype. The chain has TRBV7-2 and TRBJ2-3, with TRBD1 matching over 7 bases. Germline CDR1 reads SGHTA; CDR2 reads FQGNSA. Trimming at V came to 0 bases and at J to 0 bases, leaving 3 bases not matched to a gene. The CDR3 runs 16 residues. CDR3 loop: CASSLAGQASTDTQYF. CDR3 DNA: TGTGCCAGCAGCTTAGCCGGACAGGCTAGCACAGATACGCAGTATTTT.

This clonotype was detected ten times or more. CDR3 protein: CSGTGGGLAERGAYEQYF. CDR3 nucleotide sequence: TGCAGTGGTACCGGAGGGGGACTAGCGGAGCGGGGGGCCTACGAGCAGTACTTC. The rearrangement joins TRBV20-1 to TRBJ2-7; 11 bases match TRBD2. J lost 2 bases, V lost 7 bases, and 19 bases had no gene match. There are 18 residues in the CDR3. CDR1 and CDR2 from the germline V gene are DFQATT and SNEGSKA (reference sequence).

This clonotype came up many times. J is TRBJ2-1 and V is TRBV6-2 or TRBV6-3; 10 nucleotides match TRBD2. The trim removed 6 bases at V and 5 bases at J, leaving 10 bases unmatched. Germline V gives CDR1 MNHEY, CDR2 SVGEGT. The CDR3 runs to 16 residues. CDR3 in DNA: TGTGCCAGCAGACGTACACTAGCGGGATCTAACAATGAGCAGTTCTTC. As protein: CASRRTLAGSNNEQFF.

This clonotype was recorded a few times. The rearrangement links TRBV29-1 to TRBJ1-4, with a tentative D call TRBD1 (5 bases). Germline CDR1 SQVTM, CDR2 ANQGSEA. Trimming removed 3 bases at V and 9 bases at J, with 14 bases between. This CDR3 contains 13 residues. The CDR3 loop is CSVEPPGRKKLFF. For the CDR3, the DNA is TGCAGCGTTGAGCCCCCGGGGCGCAAAAAACTGTTTTTT.

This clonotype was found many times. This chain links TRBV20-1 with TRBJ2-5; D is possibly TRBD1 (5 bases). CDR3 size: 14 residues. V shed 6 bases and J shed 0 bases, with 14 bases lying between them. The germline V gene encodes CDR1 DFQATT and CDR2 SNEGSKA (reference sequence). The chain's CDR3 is CSAMGQTNQETQYF. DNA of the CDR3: TGCAGTGCAATGGGGCAGACCAACCAAGAGACCCAGTACTTC.

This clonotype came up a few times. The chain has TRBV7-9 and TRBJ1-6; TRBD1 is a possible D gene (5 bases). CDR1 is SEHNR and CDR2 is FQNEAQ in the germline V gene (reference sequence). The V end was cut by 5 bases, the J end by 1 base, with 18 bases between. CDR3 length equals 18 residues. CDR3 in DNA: TGTGCCAGCAGCCGAGGGGTCACGTCGTCTTCCTATAATTCACCCCTCCACTTT. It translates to CASSRGVTSSSYNSPLHF.

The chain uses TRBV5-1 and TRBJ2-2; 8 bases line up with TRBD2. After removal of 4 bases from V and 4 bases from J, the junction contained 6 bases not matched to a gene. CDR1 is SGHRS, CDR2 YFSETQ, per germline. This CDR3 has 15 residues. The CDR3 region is CASSPRAGATGELFF. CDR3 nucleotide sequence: TGCGCCAGCAGCCCTCGAGCGGGGGCCACCGGGGAGCTGTTTTTT.

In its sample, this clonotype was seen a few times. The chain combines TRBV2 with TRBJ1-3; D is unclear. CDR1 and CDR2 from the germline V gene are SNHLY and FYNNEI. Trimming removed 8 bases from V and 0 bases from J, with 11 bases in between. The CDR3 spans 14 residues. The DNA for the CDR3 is TGTGCCAGCCGCCTCGAAACCTCTGGAAACACCATATATTTT. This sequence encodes CASRLETSGNTIYF.

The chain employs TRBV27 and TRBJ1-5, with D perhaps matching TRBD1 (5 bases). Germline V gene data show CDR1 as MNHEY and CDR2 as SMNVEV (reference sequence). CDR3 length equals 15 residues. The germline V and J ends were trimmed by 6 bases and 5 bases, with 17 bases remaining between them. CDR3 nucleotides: TGTGCCAGCAGGTCGGTAGGGGTGTTGGATCAGCCCCAGCATTTT. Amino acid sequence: CASRSVGVLDQPQHF.

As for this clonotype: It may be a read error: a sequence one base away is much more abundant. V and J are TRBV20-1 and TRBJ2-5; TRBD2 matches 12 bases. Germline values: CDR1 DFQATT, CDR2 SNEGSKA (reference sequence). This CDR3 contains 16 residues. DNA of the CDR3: TGCTGTGCTAGACCTGGGCTAGCGGGAGGGCAAGAGACCCAGTACTTC. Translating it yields CCARPGLAGGQETQYF.

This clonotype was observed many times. The CDR3 is CASSLAQQGPPYNEQFF. The DNA of the CDR3 is TGTGCCAGCAGCTTAGCTCAACAGGGACCACCGTACAATGAGCAGTTCTTC. This chain uses TRBV7-2 with TRBJ2-1; a weak D match, TRBD1 (6 bases). Germline V gives CDR1 SGHTA, CDR2 FQGNSA. Trimming removed 0 bases at V and 4 bases at J, with 16 bases between. The CDR3 extends over 17 amino acids.

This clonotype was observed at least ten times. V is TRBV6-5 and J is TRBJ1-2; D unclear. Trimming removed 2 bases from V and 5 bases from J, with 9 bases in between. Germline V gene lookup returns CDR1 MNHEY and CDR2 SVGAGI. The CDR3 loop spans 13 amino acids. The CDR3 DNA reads TGTGCCAGCAGTTACGCGGCACCTTATGGCTACACCTTC. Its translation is CASSYAAPYGYTF.

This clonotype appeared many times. The CDR3 reads CASSQERYGSDEQFF. The CDR3, as DNA: TGCGCCAGCAGCCAAGAAAGATACGGTTCGGATGAGCAGTTCTTC. The chain uses TRBV4-3 and TRBJ2-1; D is undetermined. This CDR3 region has 15 residues. Trimming took off 0 bases at V and 8 bases at J, with 14 bases between the two ends. The germline V gene has CDR1 LGHNA and CDR2 YSLEER.